Presented here are 7 T cell receptor beta chains from one specimen sequenced in a study of OX40 agonist ivuxolimab in advanced cancers. Sequencing was performed with immunoSEQ multiplex PCR; in TCRdb, only in-frame clones are kept and a portion is missing. The repertoire holds about 64,000 clones, around 80% seen once, with about 5% in the top ten. This sample comprised CD4+ or CD8+ T cells sorted from blood, obtained in a trial of the OX40 agonist ivuxolimab. The origin of the receptors is an adult with an advanced solid tumor such as melanoma, head and neck, liver or kidney cancer.

This chain links TRBV4-1 with TRBJ2-2; 9 bases line up with TRBD1. The V and J ends lost 1 base and 3 bases, in that order; junction bases with no gene match: 0. The CDR3 length is 15 residues. In germline, CDR1 is MGHRA, CDR2 YSYEKL. The CDR3 protein is CASSQGDRDTGELFF. The CDR3 DNA is TGCGCCAGCAGCCAAGGGGACAGGGACACCGGGGAGCTGTTTTTT.

This chain joins TRBV13 and TRBJ2-3, with 10 bases matching TRBD2. Germline trimming cut 5 bases from V and 0 bases from J; bases unmatched to any gene: 14. The CDR3 totals 19 residues. CDR1 is PRHDT and CDR2 is FYEKMQ in the germline V gene (reference sequence). The CDR3 DNA reads as TGTGCCAGCAGCCAACCGTCACTAGCGGGAACTACTAGCACAGATACGCAGTATTTT. As protein: CASSQPSLAGTTSTDTQYF.

Here the CDR3 reads CASSSSSLSTDTQYF. The CDR3 bases are TGTGCCAGCAGCTCCAGCTCCCTTAGCACAGATACGCAGTATTTT. The V and J genes are TRBV7-2 and TRBJ2-3; D not resolved. The CDR3 loop spans 15 amino acids. Germline CDR1 reads SGHTA; CDR2 reads FQGNSA. The V end was cut by 4 bases, the J end by 0 bases, with 11 bases between.

The chain combines TRBV19 with TRBJ2-3; 10 nucleotides agree with TRBD1. With 6 bases clipped from V and 4 bases from J, the junction kept 10 bases outside the gene matches. The germline V gene has CDR1 LNHDA and CDR2 SQIVND (reference sequence). The CDR3 runs to 16 residues. CDR3 residues: CASSPLTGGASDTQYF. CDR3 bases: TGTGCCAGTAGCCCTCTGACAGGGGGCGCGTCAGATACGCAGTATTTT.

The CDR3, as DNA: TGTGCCAGCAACGCCCAGGGGAATAGCAATCAGCCCCAGCATTTT. Amino acids: CASNAQGNSNQPQHF. V is TRBV7-2 and J is TRBJ1-5, with D perhaps TRBD1 (6 bases). Germline V gene sequence: CDR1 SGHTA, CDR2 FQGNSA. Trimming removed 7 bases at V and 0 bases at J, with 13 bases between. This CDR3 comprises 15 residues.

The chain links TRBV29-1 to TRBJ1-2; 8 nucleotides line up with TRBD1. Germline CDR1 and CDR2: SQVTM and ANQGSEA. V dropped 5 bases and J dropped 4; count of bases not matched to a gene: 3. The CDR3 spans 12 residues. This chain's CDR3 is CSVPGTGYGYTF. The CDR3, as DNA: TGCAGCGTTCCAGGGACAGGCTATGGCTACACCTTC. The entire variable domain, with the rest obtained from reference TRBV29-1 and TRBJ1-2, is as follows: SAVISQKPSRDICQRGTSLTIQCQVDSQVTMMFWYRQQPGQSLTLIATANQGSEATYESGFVIDKFPISRPNLTFSTLTVSNMSPEDSSIYLCSVPGTGYGYTFGSGTRLTVV.

This sequence joins TRBV6-5 and TRBJ2-1, with 8 bases identical to TRBD2. The CDR3 totals 14 residues. CDR1 and CDR2 (germline): MNHEY, SVGAGI. V trimming: 4 bases; J trimming: 5 bases; junction bases outside the gene matches: 4. CDR3 bases: TGTGCCAGCAGTTCGGGAGGGATCAACAATGAGCAGTTCTTC. Protein: CASSSGGINNEQFF.